This section outlines one TCR beta chain sequence together with its context. Antigen: not known. This table comes from immunoSEQ multiplex PCR, and its TCRdb copy is limited to in-frame clones, with some not included. Of roughly 62,000 clones detected, 80% to 95% appear once; the ten largest clones hold about two fifths. These data come from a study of siplizumab effects on memory and regulatory T cells. Study-wide findings and caveats: The majority of clones, roughly 80-96% of proliferating CD4+ or CD8+ clones, lacked an assignable naive or memory phenotype.

Trimming removed 6 bases from V and 10 bases from J, with 22 bases in between. CDR1 and CDR2 from the germline V gene are MNHNY and SVGAGI (reference sequence). The CDR3 is made up of 15 amino acids. The chain employs TRBV6-6 and TRBJ2-1, with D possibly TRBD1 on 6 matching bases. Material: CD8+ T cells sorted from blood. The TCR sequence derives from a human donor in good health. CDR3 amino acids: CASSASPGQRGEQFF. CDR3 in DNA: TGTGCCAGCAGCGCTAGTCCGGGACAAAGGGGGGAGCAGTTCTTC.